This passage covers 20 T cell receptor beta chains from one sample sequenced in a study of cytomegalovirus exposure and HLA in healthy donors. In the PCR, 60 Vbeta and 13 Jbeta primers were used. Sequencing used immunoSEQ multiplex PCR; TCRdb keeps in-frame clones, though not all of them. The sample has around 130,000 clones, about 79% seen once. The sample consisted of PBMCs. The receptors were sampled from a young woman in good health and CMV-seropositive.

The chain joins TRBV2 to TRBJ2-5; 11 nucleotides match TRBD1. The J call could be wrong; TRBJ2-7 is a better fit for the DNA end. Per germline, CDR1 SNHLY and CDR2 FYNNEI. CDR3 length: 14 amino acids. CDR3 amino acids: CAREGTGGSYEQYF. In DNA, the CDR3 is TGTGCGAGGGAAGGGACAGGGGGGTCCTACGAGCAGTACTTC.

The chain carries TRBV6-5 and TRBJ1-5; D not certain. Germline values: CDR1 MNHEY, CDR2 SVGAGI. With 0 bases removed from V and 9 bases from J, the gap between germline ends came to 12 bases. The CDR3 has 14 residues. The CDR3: CASSYSREGRPQHF. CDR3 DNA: TGTGCCAGCAGTTACTCACGGGAGGGTCGGCCCCAGCATTTT.

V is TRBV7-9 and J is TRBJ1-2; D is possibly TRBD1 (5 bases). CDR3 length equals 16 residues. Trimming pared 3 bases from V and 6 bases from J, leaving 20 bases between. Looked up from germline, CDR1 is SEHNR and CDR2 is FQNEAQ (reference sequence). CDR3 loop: CASSFLGRRTSDGYTF. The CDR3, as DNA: TGTGCCAGCAGCTTCTTGGGCCGACGGACATCCGATGGCTACACCTTC.

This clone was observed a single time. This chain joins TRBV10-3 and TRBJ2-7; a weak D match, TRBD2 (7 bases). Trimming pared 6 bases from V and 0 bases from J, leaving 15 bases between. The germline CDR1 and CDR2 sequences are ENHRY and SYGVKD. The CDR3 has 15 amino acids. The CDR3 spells CAIRPQGGASYEQYF. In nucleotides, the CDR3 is TGTGCCATCAGACCACAGGGAGGGGCCTCCTACGAGCAGTACTTC.

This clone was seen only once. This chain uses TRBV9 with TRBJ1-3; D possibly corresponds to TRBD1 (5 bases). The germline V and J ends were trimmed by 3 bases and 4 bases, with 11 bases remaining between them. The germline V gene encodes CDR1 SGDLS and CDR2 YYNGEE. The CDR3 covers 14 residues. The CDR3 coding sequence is TGTGCCAGCAGCGCGCAGGGTCACGGAAACACCATATATTTT. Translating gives CASSAQGHGNTIYF.

In nucleotides, the CDR3 is TGTGCCAGCATACCGGACAGCCAAGAGACCCAGTACTTC. Amino acids: CASIPDSQETQYF. The chain has TRBV5-5 and TRBJ2-5; weak D call: TRBD1 (6 bases). This CDR3 has 13 residues. Germline V gene data show CDR1 as SGHKS and CDR2 as YYEKEE (reference sequence). The V end was cut by 6 bases, the J end by 1 base, with 10 bases between. The complete variable domain, with remaining parts taken from reference TRBV5-5 and TRBJ2-5, reads DAGVTQSPTHLIKTRGQQVTLRCSPISGHKSVSWYQQVLGQGPQFIFQYYEKEERGRGNFPDRFSARQFPNYSSELNVNALLLGDSALYLCASIPDSQETQYFGPGTRLLVL.

CDR3 in DNA: TGTGCCAGCAGTTTCAGTAAAGACAGGGGAGAGTACGAGCAGTACTTC. Translation gives CASSFSKDRGEYEQYF. The chain combines TRBV6-5 with TRBJ2-7; 8 bases align to TRBD1. CDR3 length: 16 residues. V trimming: 4 bases; J trimming: 4 bases; junction bases outside the gene matches: 12. CDR1 and CDR2 from the germline V gene are MNHEY and SVGAGI.

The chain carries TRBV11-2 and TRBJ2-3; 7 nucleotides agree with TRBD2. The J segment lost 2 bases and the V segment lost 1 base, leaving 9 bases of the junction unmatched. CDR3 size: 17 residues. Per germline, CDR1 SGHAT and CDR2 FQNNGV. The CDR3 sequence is CASSLGRIGGTTDTQYF. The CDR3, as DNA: TGTGCCAGCAGCTTAGGTCGAATCGGGGGGACCACAGATACGCAGTATTTT.

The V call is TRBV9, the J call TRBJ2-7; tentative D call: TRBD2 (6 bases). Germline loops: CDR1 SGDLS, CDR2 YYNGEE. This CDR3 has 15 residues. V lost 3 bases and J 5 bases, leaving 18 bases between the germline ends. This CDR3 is CASSETREVTDEQYF. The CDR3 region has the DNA TGTGCCAGCAGCGAAACTAGGGAGGTGACGGACGAGCAGTACTTC.

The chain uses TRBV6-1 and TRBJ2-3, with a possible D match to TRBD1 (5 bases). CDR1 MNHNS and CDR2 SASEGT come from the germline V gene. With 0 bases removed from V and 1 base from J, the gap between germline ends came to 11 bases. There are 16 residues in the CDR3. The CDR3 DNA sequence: TGTGCCAGCAGTGAAGCTCAGGGAACGGGCACAGATACGCAGTATTTT. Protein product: CASSEAQGTGTDTQYF.

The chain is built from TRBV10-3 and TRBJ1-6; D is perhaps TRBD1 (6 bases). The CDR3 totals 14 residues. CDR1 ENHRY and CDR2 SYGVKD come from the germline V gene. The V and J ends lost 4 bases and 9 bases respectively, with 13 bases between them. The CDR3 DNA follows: TGTGCCATCAGTGCCGGGACACTTGCTTCACCCCTCCACTTT. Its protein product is CAISAGTLASPLHF.

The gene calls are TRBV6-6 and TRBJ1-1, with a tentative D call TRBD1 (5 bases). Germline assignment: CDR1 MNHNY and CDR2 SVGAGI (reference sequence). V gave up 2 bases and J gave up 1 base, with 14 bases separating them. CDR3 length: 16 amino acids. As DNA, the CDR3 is TGTGCCAGCAGTTACACTACTCAGGGATGGAACACTGAAGCTTTCTTT. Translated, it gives CASSYTTQGWNTEAFF.

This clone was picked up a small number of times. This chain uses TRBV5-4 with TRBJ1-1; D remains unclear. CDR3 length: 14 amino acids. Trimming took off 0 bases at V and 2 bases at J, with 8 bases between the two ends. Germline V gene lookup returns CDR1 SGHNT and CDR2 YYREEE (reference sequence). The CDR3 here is CASSLDGTNTEAFF. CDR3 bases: TGTGCCAGCAGCTTGGACGGTACTAACACTGAAGCTTTCTTT. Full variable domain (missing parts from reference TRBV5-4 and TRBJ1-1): ETGVTQSPTHLIKTRGQQVTLRCSSQSGHNTVSWYQQALGQGPQFIFQYYREEENGRGNFPPRFSGLQFPNYSSELNVNALELDDSALYLCASSLDGTNTEAFFGQGTRLTVV.

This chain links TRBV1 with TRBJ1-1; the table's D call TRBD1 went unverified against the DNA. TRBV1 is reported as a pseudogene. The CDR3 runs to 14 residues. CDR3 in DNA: TGCACCAGCAGCAACAGGGGGCCGGGGACTGAAGCTTTCTTT. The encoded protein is CTSSNRGPGTEAFF.

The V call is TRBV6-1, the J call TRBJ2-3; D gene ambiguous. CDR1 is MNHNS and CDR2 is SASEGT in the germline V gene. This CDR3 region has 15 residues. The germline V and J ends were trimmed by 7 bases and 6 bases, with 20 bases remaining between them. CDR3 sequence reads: CASTPQLVASDTQYF. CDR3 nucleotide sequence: TGTGCCAGCACTCCCCAGCTAGTCGCCTCCGATACGCAGTATTTT.

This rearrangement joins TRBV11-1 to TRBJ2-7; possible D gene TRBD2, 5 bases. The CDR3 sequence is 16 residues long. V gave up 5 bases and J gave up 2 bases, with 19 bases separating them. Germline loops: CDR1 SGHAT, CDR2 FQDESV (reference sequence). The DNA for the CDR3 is TGTGCCAGCAGCCCCCGGCGGACTGTAACCCCCTACGAGCAGTACTTC. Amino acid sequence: CASSPRRTVTPYEQYF.

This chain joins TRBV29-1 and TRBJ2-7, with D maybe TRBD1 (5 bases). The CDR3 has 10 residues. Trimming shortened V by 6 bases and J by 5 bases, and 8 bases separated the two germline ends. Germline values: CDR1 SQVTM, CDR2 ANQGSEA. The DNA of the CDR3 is TGCAGCGTAACAGGAAACGAGCAGTACTTC. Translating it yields CSVTGNEQYF.

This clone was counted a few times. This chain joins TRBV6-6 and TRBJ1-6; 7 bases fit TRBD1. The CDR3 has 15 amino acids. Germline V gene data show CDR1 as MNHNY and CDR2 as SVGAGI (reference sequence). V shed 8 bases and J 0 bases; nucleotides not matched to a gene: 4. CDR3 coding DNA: TGTGCCAGCGGCCGACAGGGCTCCTATAATTCACCCCTCCACTTT. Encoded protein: CASGRQGSYNSPLHF.

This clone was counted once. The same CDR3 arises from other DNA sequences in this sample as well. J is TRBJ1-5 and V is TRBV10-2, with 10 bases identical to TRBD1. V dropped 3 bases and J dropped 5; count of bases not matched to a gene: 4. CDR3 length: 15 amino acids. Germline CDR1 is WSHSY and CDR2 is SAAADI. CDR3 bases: TGCGCCAGCAGTGAAGTGGGACAGGGGTATCAGCCCCAGCATTTT. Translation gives CASSEVGQGYQPQHF.

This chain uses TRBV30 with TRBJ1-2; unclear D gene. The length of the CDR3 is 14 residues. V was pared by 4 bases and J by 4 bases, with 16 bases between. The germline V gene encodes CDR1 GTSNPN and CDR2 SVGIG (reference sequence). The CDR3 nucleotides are TGTGCCTGGATGGGCACACAAACTTTCTATGGCTACACCTTC. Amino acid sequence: CAWMGTQTFYGYTF.